A single T cell receptor (beta chain) is shown here with its context. Its antigen is unidentified. This entry belongs to a study of T-cell reconstitution after alpha-beta-depleted transplantation in children. Broader study findings: One year post-transplant, T-cell counts and diversity were largely derived from T cells produced anew. Surviving recipient T cells and intrathymic progenitors accounted for some patients' high TCRbeta diversity at day 60. At around two months after transplant, the alpha-beta T cells were reportedly derived from several hundred expanded clones that came from non-depleted graft cells.

Germline trimming cut 3 bases from V and 4 bases from J; bases unmatched to any gene: 11. Germline-derived CDR1 and CDR2 are LGHDT and YNNKEL (reference sequence). This CDR3 comprises 17 residues. Unique molecular identifiers were incorporated into the prepared TCRbeta library. MiXCR, run by TCRdb on the PCR reads, gives a single entry per CDR3 protein. The table has 700,000 or so distinct CDR3 sequences, less than 15% seen once. Sequencing was performed on PBMCs, taken before TCRalphabeta/CD19-depleted stem cell transplant. The receptor was derived from a girl aged 2-10 years with congenital amegakaryocytic thrombocytopenia, due to receive a stem cell transplant. This chain joins TRBV3-1 and TRBJ2-1, with 8 bases fitting TRBD2. CDR3 DNA sequence: TGTGCCAGCAGCCACCCCATGGGTCCGGGAGGGTACAATGAGCAGTTCTTC. Amino acids: CASSHPMGPGGYNEQFF.